This TCR beta chain was profiled in a study of identical twins. TCRdb independently ran MiXCR on the 5' RACE reads; one entry per CDR3 protein. The sample yields 750,000 to 950,000 distinct CDR3 sequences, 12% seen once. The CDR3 runs 15 residues. Germline CDR1 reads LGHDT; CDR2 reads YNNKEL (reference sequence). Trimming stripped 2 bases from V and 4 bases from J, with 13 bases between. This sample also appeared in a second study, on yellow fever vaccine responses in identical twins.

Sequenced input: PBMCs. This chain links TRBV3-1 with TRBJ2-3; D gene unclear. This sequence was found in a woman aged 18-30 years in good health. The CDR3 loop reads CASSQLMVAADTQYF. The CDR3 DNA sequence: TGTGCCAGCAGCCAACTGATGGTGGCCGCAGATACGCAGTATTTT.